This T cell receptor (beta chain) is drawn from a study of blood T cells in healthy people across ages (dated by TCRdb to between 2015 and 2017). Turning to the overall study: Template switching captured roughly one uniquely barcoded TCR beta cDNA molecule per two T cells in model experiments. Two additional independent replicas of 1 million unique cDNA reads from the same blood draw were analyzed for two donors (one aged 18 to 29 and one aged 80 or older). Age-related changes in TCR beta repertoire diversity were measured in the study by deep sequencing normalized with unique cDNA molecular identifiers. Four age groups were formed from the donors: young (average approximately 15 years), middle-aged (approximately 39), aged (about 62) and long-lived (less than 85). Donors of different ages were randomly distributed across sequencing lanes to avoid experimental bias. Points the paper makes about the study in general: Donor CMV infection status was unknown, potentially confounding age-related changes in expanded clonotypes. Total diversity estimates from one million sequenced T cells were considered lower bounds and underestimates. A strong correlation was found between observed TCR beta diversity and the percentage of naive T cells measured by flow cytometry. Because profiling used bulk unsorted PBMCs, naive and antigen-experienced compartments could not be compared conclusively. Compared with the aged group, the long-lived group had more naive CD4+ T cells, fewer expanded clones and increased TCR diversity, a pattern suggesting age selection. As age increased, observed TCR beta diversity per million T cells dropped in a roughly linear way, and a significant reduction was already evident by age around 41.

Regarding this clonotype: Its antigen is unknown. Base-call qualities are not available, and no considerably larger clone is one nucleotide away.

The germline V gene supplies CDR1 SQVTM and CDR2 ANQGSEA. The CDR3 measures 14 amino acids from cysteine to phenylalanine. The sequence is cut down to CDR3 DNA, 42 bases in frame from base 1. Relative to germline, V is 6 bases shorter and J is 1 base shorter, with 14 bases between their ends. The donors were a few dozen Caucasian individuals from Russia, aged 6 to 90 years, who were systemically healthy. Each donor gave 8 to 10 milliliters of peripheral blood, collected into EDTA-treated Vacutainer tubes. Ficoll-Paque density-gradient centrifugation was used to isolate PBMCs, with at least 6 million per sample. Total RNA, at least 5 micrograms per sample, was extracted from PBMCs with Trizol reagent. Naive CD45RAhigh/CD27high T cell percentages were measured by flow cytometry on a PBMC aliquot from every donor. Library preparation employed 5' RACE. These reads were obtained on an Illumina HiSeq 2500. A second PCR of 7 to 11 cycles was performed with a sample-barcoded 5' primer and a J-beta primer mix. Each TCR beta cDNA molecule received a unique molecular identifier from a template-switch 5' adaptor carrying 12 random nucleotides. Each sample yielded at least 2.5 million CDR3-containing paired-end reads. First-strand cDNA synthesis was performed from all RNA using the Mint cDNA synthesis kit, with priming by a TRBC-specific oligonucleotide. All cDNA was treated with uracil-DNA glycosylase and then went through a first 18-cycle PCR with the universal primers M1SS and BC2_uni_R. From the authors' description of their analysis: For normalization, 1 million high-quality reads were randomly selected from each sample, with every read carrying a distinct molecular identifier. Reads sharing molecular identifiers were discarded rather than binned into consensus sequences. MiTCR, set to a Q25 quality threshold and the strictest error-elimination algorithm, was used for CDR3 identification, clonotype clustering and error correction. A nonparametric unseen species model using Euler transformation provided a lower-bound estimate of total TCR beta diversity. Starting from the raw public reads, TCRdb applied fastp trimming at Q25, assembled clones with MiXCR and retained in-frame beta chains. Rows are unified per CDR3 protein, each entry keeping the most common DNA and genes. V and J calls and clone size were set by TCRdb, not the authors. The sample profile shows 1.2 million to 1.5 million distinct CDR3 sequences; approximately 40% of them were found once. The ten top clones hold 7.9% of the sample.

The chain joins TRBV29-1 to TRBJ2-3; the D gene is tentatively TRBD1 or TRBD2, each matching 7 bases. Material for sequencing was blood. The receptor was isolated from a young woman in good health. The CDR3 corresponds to CSVRGGFGTDTQYF. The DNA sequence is TGCAGCGTCAGGGGGGGGTTCGGCACAGATACGCAGTATTTT.